This TCR beta chain stems from a study of T cell changes during pregnancy in multiple sclerosis. Method: immunoSEQ multiplex PCR; TCRdb's copy keeps in-frame clones and lacks some. The table shows some 31,000 clones, with roughly 87% occurring only once. CDR3 length equals 16 residues. CDR1 MNHEY and CDR2 SVGAGI come from the germline V gene. Germline trimming cut 2 bases from V and 3 bases from J; bases unmatched to any gene: 8. The TCR sequence derives from a female donor with multiple sclerosis, enrolled in a pregnancy study. Sequenced material: CD8+ T cells from peripheral blood mononuclear cells, taken in the third trimester of pregnancy. The chain couples TRBV6-5 to TRBJ2-7; 9 bases map to TRBD1. As DNA, the CDR3 is TGTGCCAGCAGTTACGGCCCGACAGGGGGGCTCTACGAGCAGTACTTC. Protein: CASSYGPTGGLYEQYF.